Each of the 25 T cell receptor beta chains below was sequenced from the same sample in a study of T-cell reconstitution after alpha-beta-depleted transplantation in children. A TCRbeta library incorporating unique molecular identifiers was prepared. TCRdb fed the PCR reads into MiXCR, producing one record per CDR3 protein. The data contain almost 500,000 distinct CDR3 sequences, 8% to 11% of them singletons. Specimen: PBMCs, collected before TCRalphabeta/CD19-depleted stem cell transplant. The receptors stem from a child younger than 10 with inherited bone marrow failure, due to receive a stem cell transplant.

This clonotype came up a few times. The rearrangement joins TRBV20-1 to TRBJ2-1; D gene ambiguous. The CDR3 is made up of 13 amino acids. The V end lost 5 bases, the J end lost 2 bases, and 10 bases lay between the germline ends. Looked up from germline, CDR1 is DFQATT and CDR2 is SNEGSKA (reference sequence). DNA for the CDR3: TGCAGTGCTTACTACGCTACCTACAATGAGCAGTTCTTC. As protein: CSAYYATYNEQFF.

The sample holds many counts of this clonotype. The rearrangement uses TRBV27 and TRBJ2-1; TRBD2 agrees at 8 bases. This CDR3 comprises 15 residues. With 8 bases clipped from V and 8 bases from J, the junction kept 14 bases outside the gene matches. From germline, CDR1 is MNHEY and CDR2 SMNVEV (reference sequence). The CDR3 DNA is TGTGCCAGCGCCCGCGGGACTAGGTATGTCGATGAGCAGTTCTTC. Translating gives CASARGTRYVDEQFF.

At least ten counts were recorded for this clonotype. J is TRBJ2-4 and V is TRBV7-2, with D perhaps matching TRBD2 (5 bases). From germline, CDR1 is SGHTA and CDR2 FQGNSA. V was shortened by 5 bases and J by 5 bases, with 13 bases between the two germline ends. The CDR3 length is 14 residues. The CDR3 DNA reads TGTGCCAGCAGCCTTGAGGGTGTCCAAAACATTCAGTACTTC. Protein product: CASSLEGVQNIQYF. Full variable domain (missing parts from reference TRBV7-2 and TRBJ2-4): GAGVSQSPSNKVTEKGKDVELRCDPISGHTALYWYRQSLGQGLEFLIYFQGNSAPDKSGLPSDRFSAERTGGSVSTLTIQRTQQEDSAVYLCASSLEGVQNIQYFGAGTRLSVL.

A few counts support this clonotype. The chain uses TRBV14 and TRBJ2-2, with D hard to call. The CDR3 runs to 16 residues. CDR1 is SGHDN and CDR2 is FVKESK in the germline V gene. The V end was cut by 0 bases, the J end by 5 bases, with 13 bases between. In DNA, the CDR3 is TGTGCCAGCAGCCAAGATTTCGCGGTGGTTACCGGGGAGCTGTTTTTT. It yields the protein CASSQDFAVVTGELFF.

This clonotype appeared many times. The chain links TRBV29-1 to TRBJ2-1; a weak D match, TRBD1 (6 bases). Germline CDR1 reads SQVTM; CDR2 reads ANQGSEA. The CDR3 runs 13 residues. Deletions cut 4 bases from V and 7 bases from J, with 14 bases between. CDR3 coding DNA: TGCAGCGTTGCAAGGGGGACGTGGAATGAGCAGTTCTTC. This translates into CSVARGTWNEQFF.

This clonotype was seen at least ten times. CDR3 sequence reads: CSVTRTSGAGELFF. The CDR3 coding sequence is TGCAGCGTAACCCGGACTAGCGGGGCCGGGGAGCTGTTTTTT. The chain carries TRBV29-1 and TRBJ2-2, with TRBD2 identical over 12 bases. The germline CDR1 and CDR2 sequences are SQVTM and ANQGSEA. Trimming took 6 bases from V and 6 from J; bases not matched to a gene: 5. This CDR3 has 14 residues.

This clonotype was counted many times. V and J are TRBV3-1 and TRBJ2-2, with D uncertain. V lost 3 bases, J lost 7 bases, and 12 bases lay in between. Per the germline V gene, CDR1 is LGHDT and CDR2 is YNNKEL (reference sequence). The CDR3 is 14 residues long. The CDR3 DNA is TGTGCCAGCAGCCAGCCGATGGACCTCGGGGAGCTGTTTTTT. Residues: CASSQPMDLGELFF.

This clonotype was recorded at least ten times. The V and J genes are TRBV29-1 and TRBJ1-1; D is unresolved. Trimming shortened V by 4 bases and J by 7 bases, and 10 bases separated the two germline ends. The CDR3 is made up of 11 amino acids. Germline V gives CDR1 SQVTM, CDR2 ANQGSEA. The CDR3 DNA reads TGCAGCGTTGGGGAGGACGGTGAAGCTTTCTTT. Its translation is CSVGEDGEAFF.

A remark on this clonotype: A far more abundant clone sits one base away, making this likely a read error. The chain couples TRBV12-3 or TRBV12-4 to TRBJ2-7, with D possibly TRBD1 on 5 matching bases. This CDR3 contains 13 residues. CDR3 coding DNA: TGTGCCAGCAGTTTAGGACAGCCCTACGAGCAGCACTTC. Its protein is CASSLGQPYEQHF.

This clonotype was found many times. The rearrangement joins TRBV4-3 to TRBJ1-2; a weak D match, TRBD1 (6 bases). The CDR3 consists of 16 residues. Per the germline V gene, CDR1 is LGHNA and CDR2 is YSLEER. The V end was cut by 0 bases, the J end by 5 bases, with 16 bases between. CDR3: CASSQDNGRGLYGYTF. The CDR3 DNA reads TGCGCCAGCAGCCAAGATAACGGCAGGGGTCTGTATGGCTACACCTTC.

For this clonotype: Possible read error: a much larger clone is one base away. The CDR3 region is CASSGDCNEKLFF. CDR3 bases: TGTGCCAGCAGTGGGGACTGTAATGAAAAACTGTTTTTT. The chain couples TRBV2 to TRBJ1-4; maybe TRBD1 (5 bases). The V and J ends lost 4 bases and 4 bases respectively, with 7 bases between them. CDR3 length equals 13 residues. CDR1 is SNHLY, CDR2 FYNNEI, per germline.

This clonotype has only a few counts. This sequence joins TRBV4-1 and TRBJ2-1; D is tentatively TRBD1 or TRBD2 (5 bases each). The CDR3 runs 17 residues. The germline CDR1 and CDR2 sequences are MGHRA and YSYEKL. V dropped 4 bases and J dropped 1 base, with 17 bases sitting between them. For the CDR3, the DNA is TGCGCCAGCAGCCCCAGGGTTAGCGCGGAATCCTACAATGAGCAGTTCTTC. Translated: CASSPRVSAESYNEQFF.

This clonotype came up a few times. The V and J genes are TRBV6-5 and TRBJ2-7, with 8 bases aligning to TRBD1. There are 16 residues in the CDR3. Germline V gene data show CDR1 as MNHEY and CDR2 as SVGAGI. J lost 4 bases, V lost 0 bases, and 8 bases had no gene match. CDR3 DNA sequence: TGTGCCAGCAGTTACTCACCAGACAGGGGCGGGTACGAGCAGTACTTC. Translation gives CASSYSPDRGGYEQYF.

This clonotype was counted many times. This chain links TRBV28 with TRBJ2-2; 8 nucleotides match TRBD2. Germline trimming cut 6 bases from V and 4 bases from J; bases unmatched to any gene: 7. Germline CDR1 MDHEN, CDR2 SYDVKM. The length of the CDR3 is 15 residues. The CDR3: CASSRGSGSTGELFF. CDR3 nucleotides: TGTGCCAGCAGCAGAGGGAGCGGGAGCACCGGGGAGCTGTTTTTT. The entire variable domain, with the rest obtained from reference TRBV28 and TRBJ2-2, is as follows: DVKVTQSSRYLVKRTGEKVFLECVQDMDHENMFWYRQDPGLGLRLIYFSYDVKMKEKGDIPEGYSVSREKKERFSLILESASTNQTSMYLCASSRGSGSTGELFFGEGSRLTVL.

The rearrangement uses TRBV7-2 and TRBJ2-7; the match to TRBD1 covers 8 bases. In germline, CDR1 is SGHTA, CDR2 FQGNSA. V lost 5 bases to trimming and J lost 4 bases; unmatched junction nucleotides: 13. The CDR3 consists of 16 residues. CDR3 amino acids: CASSPGTGFGVYEQYF. In DNA form, the CDR3 reads TGTGCCAGCAGCCCGGGGACAGGATTTGGCGTTTACGAGCAGTACTTC.

This clonotype was counted ten times or more. This chain connects TRBV5-1 to TRBJ1-3; D uncertain. V lost 4 bases, J lost 4 bases, and 9 bases lay in between. The CDR3 has 13 residues. CDR1 SGHRS and CDR2 YFSETQ come from the germline V gene. The CDR3 protein is CASSLMGGNTIYF. In DNA, the CDR3 is TGCGCCAGCAGCCTCATGGGGGGAAACACCATATATTTT.

This clonotype was observed many times. The chain employs TRBV4-1 and TRBJ2-1; 7 bases map to TRBD2. CDR1 is MGHRA, CDR2 YSYEKL, per germline. J was trimmed by 0 bases and V by 4 bases; bases with no gene match: 0. The CDR3 length is 14 residues. The chain's CDR3 is CASSRLASYNEQFF. As DNA, the CDR3 is TGCGCCAGCAGCCGACTAGCCTCCTACAATGAGCAGTTCTTC.

This clonotype was observed at least ten times. This chain connects TRBV2 to TRBJ2-7, with D perhaps assigned TRBD1 or TRBD2 (5 bases each). This CDR3 comprises 14 residues. The V end lost 3 bases, the J end lost 2 bases, and 11 bases lay between the germline ends. Looked up from germline, CDR1 is SNHLY and CDR2 is FYNNEI. The DNA of the CDR3 is TGTGCCAGCAGTGACCAGGGAGAAACCTACGAGCAGTACTTC. As protein: CASSDQGETYEQYF.

This clonotype was counted at least ten times. The rearrangement joins TRBV6-1 to TRBJ2-5; D uncertain. Trimming removed 4 bases at V and 2 bases at J, with 14 bases between. Germline assignment: CDR1 MNHNS and CDR2 SASEGT. The CDR3 length is 15 residues. This CDR3 reads CASSATGPIQETQYF. The CDR3 DNA is TGTGCCAGCAGTGCGACCGGGCCTATACAAGAGACCCAGTACTTC.

This clonotype was picked up many times. This sequence joins TRBV5-1 and TRBJ2-7; possible D gene TRBD1, 6 bases. The germline CDR1 and CDR2 sequences are SGHRS and YFSETQ. The CDR3 length is 13 residues. With 2 bases removed from V and 5 bases from J, the gap between germline ends came to 11 bases. The CDR3 nucleotides are TGCGCCAGCAGCTTAGCAGGGGACCACGAGCAGTACTTC. Translated, it gives CASSLAGDHEQYF.

The CDR3 protein is CSVGPTGGHGYTF. Written as DNA, the CDR3 is TGCAGCGTTGGACCGACAGGGGGGCATGGCTACACCTTC. This chain links TRBV29-1 with TRBJ1-2; 9 nucleotides match TRBD1. The germline V gene encodes CDR1 SQVTM and CDR2 ANQGSEA. The CDR3 runs 13 residues. With 4 bases clipped from V and 6 bases from J, the junction kept 6 bases outside the gene matches.

There are many counts of this clonotype. The genes are TRBV29-1 and TRBJ2-1, with 7 bases aligning to TRBD2. The trim removed 3 bases at V and 3 bases at J, leaving 20 bases unmatched. CDR1 and CDR2 (germline): SQVTM, ANQGSEA. CDR3 length equals 19 residues. CDR3 amino acids: CSVDGGGYEGLKRYNEQFF. CDR3 bases: TGCAGCGTTGATGGCGGGGGTTATGAAGGTTTGAAGCGCTACAATGAGCAGTTCTTC.

The sample holds many counts of this clonotype. The CDR3 reads CASRKSGTLNYGYTF. CDR3 in DNA: TGTGCCAGCAGAAAATCCGGGACACTTAACTATGGCTACACCTTC. The rearrangement uses TRBV28 and TRBJ1-2, with D tentatively TRBD1 (6 bases). This CDR3 is built from 15 residues. CDR1 and CDR2 from the germline V gene are MDHEN and SYDVKM. Trimming stripped 6 bases from V and 1 base from J, with 15 bases between.

The table lists this clonotype with many counts. The chain joins TRBV5-1 to TRBJ2-7; perhaps TRBD1 as D (5 bases). The V gene's germline CDR1 is SGHRS and CDR2 YFSETQ. V dropped 1 base and J dropped 6 bases, with 8 bases sitting between them. The CDR3 is made up of 12 amino acids. The CDR3 spells CASSLPGREQYF. CDR3 bases: TGCGCCAGCAGCTTGCCAGGGCGCGAGCAGTACTTC.

This clonotype was seen ten or more times. Here the CDR3 DNA reads TGTGCCAGCAGGTCGGGACAGGGATCGTGGGGCTACACCTTC. Its protein is CASRSGQGSWGYTF. This chain links TRBV28 with TRBJ1-2; 9 positions agree with TRBD1. Germline V gives CDR1 MDHEN, CDR2 SYDVKM. The V and J ends lost 6 bases and 8 bases, in that order; junction bases with no gene match: 10. There are 14 residues in the CDR3.